These 32 T cell receptor beta chains came from one sample sequenced in a study of blood T cell repertoires in COVID-19. TCRdb keeps only in-frame clones here, not all; method: immunoSEQ multiplex PCR. The sample has roughly 410,000 clones; around 87% are singletons. The specimen was peripheral blood. The receptors here all came from a woman aged 55-70 years with COVID-19, enrolled during active disease.

This chain connects TRBV6-2 or TRBV6-3 to TRBJ2-7; 7 nucleotides align to TRBD2. Per germline, CDR1 MNHEY and CDR2 SVGEGT. V shed 2 bases and J 3 bases; nucleotides not matched to a gene: 4. The CDR3 runs 14 residues. Here the CDR3 reads CASSYRGDGYEQYF. CDR3 bases: TGTGCCAGCAGTTACCGGGGGGACGGCTACGAGCAGTACTTC.

V usage is TRBV2 and J usage is TRBJ1-6; TRBD1 matches 10 bases. Germline V gives CDR1 SNHLY, CDR2 FYNNEI. This CDR3 has 14 amino acids. V was clipped by 5 bases and J by 11 bases; unmatched bases: 6. The CDR3 here is CASSPGQGWAPLHF. CDR3 DNA: TGTGCCAGCAGTCCGGGACAGGGGTGGGCACCCCTCCACTTT.

This rearrangement joins TRBV29-1 to TRBJ1-4; 12 nucleotides align to TRBD1. The CDR3 runs 15 residues. Germline CDR1 reads SQVTM; CDR2 reads ANQGSEA. The J segment lost 10 bases and the V segment lost 5 bases, leaving 11 bases of the junction unmatched. This chain's CDR3 is CSVTGTGGAGRKLFF. In DNA form, the CDR3 reads TGCAGCGTTACCGGGACAGGGGGCGCGGGACGAAAACTGTTTTTT.

V and J are TRBV7-9 and TRBJ1-5; D ambiguous. V shed 4 bases and J shed 7 bases, with 11 bases lying between them. Germline V gives CDR1 SEHNR, CDR2 FQNEAQ (reference sequence). This CDR3 has 13 amino acids. CDR3 nucleotides: TGTGCCAGCAGCTATGGGGAGACACAGCCCCAGCATTTT. This encodes CASSYGETQPQHF.

The chain employs TRBV3-1 (or the pseudogene TRBV3-2) and TRBJ1-6, with TRBD1 matching over 7 bases. CDR3 length: 17 residues. CDR1 and CDR2 (germline): LGHDT, YNNKEL (reference sequence). Trimming cost V 6 bases and J 8 bases; bases outside gene matches: 16. In nucleotides, the CDR3 is TGTGCCAGCAGTCGGAGAACAGGGGCGGTCTCCCATTCACCCCTCCACTTT. It translates to CASSRRTGAVSHSPLHF.

This chain joins TRBV14 and TRBJ1-2, with D tentatively TRBD1 (6 bases). This CDR3 comprises 15 residues. CDR1 and CDR2 (germline): SGHDN, FVKESK. V was cut by 1 base and J by 6 bases, with 15 bases left in between. This CDR3 reads CASSQVTGFGDGYTF. The CDR3 DNA reads TGTGCCAGCAGCCAAGTAACAGGGTTCGGGGATGGCTACACCTTC.

This chain uses TRBV28 with TRBJ1-1; D is ambiguous. Germline V gene data show CDR1 as MDHEN and CDR2 as SYDVKM. The CDR3 contains 16 residues. V was pared by 6 bases and J by 0 bases, with 17 bases between. CDR3 protein: CASRSSGFDLNTEAFF. For the CDR3, the DNA is TGTGCCAGCAGATCCAGCGGTTTCGACCTGAACACTGAAGCTTTCTTT.

V gene TRBV20-1 combines with J gene TRBJ2-3; D remains ambiguous. Germline CDR1 DFQATT, CDR2 SNEGSKA (reference sequence). The length of the CDR3 is 11 residues. The V end was cut by 6 bases, the J end by 5 bases, with 9 bases between. The CDR3 DNA reads TGCAGTGCCACTTATGGAGATACGCAGTATTTT. Its translation is CSATYGDTQYF.

V and J are TRBV5-1 and TRBJ1-4; 7 nucleotides line up with TRBD1. V was pared by 0 bases and J by 7 bases, with 6 bases of the junction left unmatched. The CDR3 totals 15 residues. Germline-derived CDR1 and CDR2 are SGHRS and YFSETQ. In nucleotides, the CDR3 is TGCGCCAGCAGCTTGGGGGACAGAGAAGGTGAAAAACTGTTTTTT. Translated: CASSLGDREGEKLFF.

The sample holds one count of this clone. V and J are TRBV19 and TRBJ2-4; D gene ambiguous. This CDR3 has 16 amino acids. Trimming removed 6 bases from V and 1 base from J, with 16 bases in between. Per germline, CDR1 LNHDA and CDR2 SQIVND (reference sequence). DNA of the CDR3: TGTGCCAGTAGCTTTGCCGAGGTGAGGGCCAAAAACATTCAGTACTTC. Translation: CASSFAEVRAKNIQYF.

The genes are TRBV7-8 and TRBJ2-1, with 8 bases lining up with TRBD2. Trimming at V came to 9 bases and at J to 0 bases, leaving 16 bases not matched to a gene. The CDR3 sequence is 18 residues long. Germline loops: CDR1 SGHVS, CDR2 FQNEAQ. CDR3 loop: CASIPREGKRGSYNEQFF. The CDR3 nucleotides are TGTGCCAGTATACCCCGGGAGGGCAAAAGAGGCTCCTACAATGAGCAGTTCTTC. Based on the CDR3 plus reference TRBV7-8 and TRBJ2-1, the full variable domain is GAGVSQSPRYKVAKRGQDVALRCDPISGHVSLFWYQQALGQGPEFLTYFQNEAQLDKSGLPSDRFFAERPEGSVSTLKIQRTQQEDSAVYLCASIPREGKRGSYNEQFFGPGTRLTVL.

The chain couples TRBV5-5 to TRBJ1-3; D unclear. This CDR3 is built from 14 residues. V lost 4 bases, J lost 8 bases, and 16 bases lay in between. Germline-derived CDR1 and CDR2 are SGHKS and YYEKEE (reference sequence). CDR3 in amino acids: CASSHLGRRDTIYF. In DNA form, the CDR3 reads TGTGCCAGCAGCCACCTCGGTCGTCGGGACACCATATATTTT.

V gene TRBV19 combines with J gene TRBJ1-3; D remains unclear. Trimming stripped 11 bases from V and 3 bases from J, with 14 bases between. In germline, CDR1 is LNHDA, CDR2 SQIVND (reference sequence). The CDR3 spans 13 residues. The DNA for the CDR3 is TGTGCCGTTCGGCCGACGGGTGGAAACACCATATATTTT. This codes for CAVRPTGGNTIYF.

This chain connects TRBV14 to TRBJ2-7; D is possibly TRBD1 (5 bases). The CDR3 extends over 14 amino acids. V gave up 1 base and J gave up 6 bases, with 13 bases separating them. Germline loops: CDR1 SGHDN, CDR2 FVKESK. CDR3 in DNA: TGTGCCAGCAGCCAAGGTGGGGCCTGGGGCGAGCAGTACTTC. Encoded protein: CASSQGGAWGEQYF.

The chain has TRBV28 and TRBJ1-1; D is possibly TRBD1 (6 bases). V was shortened by 2 bases and J by 5 bases, with 15 bases between the two germline ends. The CDR3 consists of 15 residues. The germline gives CDR1 MDHEN, CDR2 SYDVKM. The CDR3 nucleotides read TGTGCCAGCAGTTTACGGTGGGGGAGGGGGACTGAAGCTTTCTTT. Translating it yields CASSLRWGRGTEAFF.

CDR3 in DNA: TGCGCCAGCAAAACGGGACAGAATCAGCCCCAGCATTTT. This sequence encodes CASKTGQNQPQHF. The chain has TRBV10-1 and TRBJ1-5; 7 bases line up with TRBD1. The CDR3 extends over 13 amino acids. CDR1 WNHNN and CDR2 SYGVQD come from the germline V gene (reference sequence). Trimming at V came to 7 bases and at J to 4 bases, leaving 4 bases not matched to a gene.

The rearrangement uses TRBV7-8 and TRBJ2-2; 8 nucleotides align to TRBD2. The CDR3 extends over 16 amino acids. From germline, CDR1 is SGHVS and CDR2 FQNEAQ. J lost 6 bases, V lost 1 base, and 7 bases had no gene match. The CDR3 is CASSLVSGVTSGELFF. For the CDR3, the DNA is TGTGCCAGCAGCTTAGTTAGCGGGGTAACGTCCGGGGAGCTGTTTTTT.

This clone has a single count. The J gene is TRBJ1-5, the V gene TRBV11-2, with 9 bases fitting TRBD1. The germline V gene encodes CDR1 SGHAT and CDR2 FQNNGV. The trim removed 5 bases at V and 6 bases at J, leaving 2 bases unmatched. The CDR3 length is 13 residues. CDR3 loop: CASSQDRGQPQHF. As DNA, the CDR3 is TGTGCCAGCAGCCAGGACAGGGGTCAGCCCCAGCATTTT.

The chain has TRBV28 and TRBJ2-7, with D possibly TRBD1 on 6 matching bases. There are 15 residues in the CDR3. Germline-derived CDR1 and CDR2 are MDHEN and SYDVKM. V was trimmed by 6 bases and J by 0 bases, leaving 15 bases between them. This CDR3 is CASRTTGKSSYEQYF. The CDR3, as DNA: TGTGCCAGCAGGACCACAGGGAAAAGCTCCTACGAGCAGTACTTC.

The chain recombines TRBV5-6 with TRBJ1-2; D remains ambiguous. Trimming pared 0 bases from V and 0 bases from J, leaving 6 bases between. This CDR3 is 14 amino acids long. CDR1 SGHDT and CDR2 YYEEEE come from the germline V gene. The CDR3 DNA reads as TGTGCCAGCAGCTTGGCCCCATCTAACTATGGCTACACCTTC. It encodes CASSLAPSNYGYTF.

The chain couples TRBV14 to TRBJ1-1; 8 bases are a match to TRBD1. V trimming: 1 base; J trimming: 11 bases; junction bases outside the gene matches: 3. There are 12 residues in the CDR3. Germline CDR1 reads SGHDN; CDR2 reads FVKESK. This CDR3 reads CASSQGTGFAFF. The CDR3 nucleotides are TGTGCCAGCAGCCAAGGGACAGGGTTTGCTTTCTTT.

The chain links TRBV10-3 to TRBJ1-1; 10 bases line up with TRBD1. The CDR3 covers 14 residues. Germline CDR1 reads ENHRY; CDR2 reads SYGVKD. J was trimmed by 3 bases and V by 11 bases; bases with no gene match: 9. CDR3 residues: CALRLTGGDTEAFF. CDR3 nucleotide sequence: TGTGCCCTACGATTGACAGGGGGCGACACTGAAGCTTTCTTT.

V and J are TRBV10-3 and TRBJ2-1, with TRBD2 matching 9 bases. There are 18 residues in the CDR3. Trimming took 0 bases from V and 0 from J; bases not matched to a gene: 6. Per the germline V gene, CDR1 is ENHRY and CDR2 is SYGVKD. CDR3 in DNA: TGTGCCATCAGTGAGTCCCTAGCGGGGATAAGCTCCTACAATGAGCAGTTCTTC. This sequence encodes CAISESLAGISSYNEQFF.

Here the CDR3 DNA reads TGTGCCAGCAGGACCCGGGGCAGGGGGGATGGCTACACCTTC. This encodes CASRTRGRGDGYTF. The chain uses TRBV28 and TRBJ1-2; 7 bases agree with TRBD1. Germline CDR1 and CDR2: MDHEN and SYDVKM. J gave up 6 bases and V 6 bases, and 10 bases lay outside the gene matches. This CDR3 comprises 14 residues.

The chain has TRBV5-4 and TRBJ1-2; D unclear. The CDR3 length is 12 residues. V was cut by 4 bases and J by 8 bases, with 12 bases left in between. The germline CDR1 and CDR2 sequences are SGHNT and YYREEE (reference sequence). The CDR3 loop is CASSVDFGGYTF. The CDR3 DNA reads TGTGCCAGCAGCGTAGACTTCGGGGGCTACACCTTC. Variable domain in full (rest from reference TRBV5-4 and TRBJ1-2): ETGVTQSPTHLIKTRGQQVTLRCSSQSGHNTVSWYQQALGQGPQFIFQYYREEENGRGNFPPRFSGLQFPNYSSELNVNALELDDSALYLCASSVDFGGYTFGSGTRLTVV.

This chain links TRBV2 with TRBJ2-1, with D possibly TRBD1 on 6 matching bases. CDR1 and CDR2 from the germline V gene are SNHLY and FYNNEI. The CDR3 runs to 12 residues. Trimming removed 4 bases from V and 10 bases from J, with 11 bases in between. CDR3 DNA sequence: TGTGCCAGCAGTGGCACAGGGTTCGAGCAGTTCTTC. This translates into CASSGTGFEQFF.

V is TRBV12-5 and J is TRBJ1-1, with 9 nucleotides matching TRBD1. Germline V gene sequence: CDR1 LGHNT, CDR2 FRNRAP. The V segment lost 5 bases and the J segment 8 bases; nucleotides outside the gene matches: 6. This CDR3 contains 13 residues. The CDR3 loop reads CASGRSGTGEAFF. The CDR3 DNA follows: TGTGCTAGTGGTCGTTCCGGGACAGGGGAAGCTTTCTTT. Looking up the rest from reference TRBV12-5 and TRBJ1-1 gives the full variable domain: DARVTQTPRHKVTEMGQEVTMRCQPILGHNTVFWYRQTMMQGLELLAYFRNRAPLDDSGMPKDRFSAEMPDATLATLKIQPSEPRDSAVYFCASGRSGTGEAFFGQGTRLTVV.

The chain is built from TRBV20-1 and TRBJ2-3, with 7 bases identical to TRBD2. After removal of 3 bases from V and 3 bases from J, the junction contained 6 bases not matched to a gene. The CDR3 runs to 14 residues. Per the germline V gene, CDR1 is DFQATT and CDR2 is SNEGSKA (reference sequence). The CDR3 nucleotides are TGCAGTGCTAGTACGGGGGGTGGGACAGATACGCAGTATTTT. Protein: CSASTGGGTDTQYF.

This chain connects TRBV6-5 to TRBJ2-1; no definite D call. Trimming shortened V by 5 bases and J by 9 bases, and 17 bases separated the two germline ends. Germline V lookup: CDR1 MNHEY, CDR2 SVGAGI. This CDR3 contains 14 residues. The CDR3 bases are TGTGCCAGCAGTCCCCTTTTAGTCTTGGTTGAGCAGTTCTTC. Translation gives CASSPLLVLVEQFF.

V gene TRBV13 combines with J gene TRBJ2-3; D might be TRBD2 (5 bases). V lost 0 bases and J lost 1, with 8 bases in between. Germline assignment: CDR1 PRHDT and CDR2 FYEKMQ (reference sequence). This CDR3 is 15 amino acids long. The CDR3 nucleotides are TGTGCCAGCAGCTTAGGGACTAAACGCACAGATACGCAGTATTTT. This translates into CASSLGTKRTDTQYF.

This clone was counted a few times. This rearrangement joins TRBV4-2 to TRBJ1-2; 8 bases line up with TRBD1. The germline V gene encodes CDR1 LGHNA and CDR2 YNFKEQ. The CDR3 covers 16 residues. With V trimmed by 0 bases and J by 6 bases, 9 bases remained unmatched. The CDR3 loop is CASSQELAGGLDGYTF. The CDR3 nucleotides are TGTGCCAGCAGCCAAGAATTAGCAGGGGGCCTGGATGGCTACACCTTC.

This clone was counted a single time. The chain carries TRBV2 and TRBJ2-3; D is perhaps TRBD1 (6 bases). CDR3 length: 16 amino acids. V lost 6 bases and J 0 bases, leaving 16 bases between the germline ends. From germline, CDR1 is SNHLY and CDR2 FYNNEI. The CDR3 is CASSGDRSFSTDTQYF. The CDR3 nucleotides read TGTGCCAGCAGCGGAGACAGGTCCTTTAGCACAGATACGCAGTATTTT. The whole variable domain, filled in from reference TRBV2 and TRBJ2-3, reads EPEVTQTPSHQVTQMGQEVILRCVPISNHLYFYWYRQILGQKVEFLVSFYNNEISEKSEIFDDQFSVERPDGSNFTLKIRSTKLEDSAMYFCASSGDRSFSTDTQYFGPGTRLTVL.